These T cell receptor beta chains were read from a single sample in a study of glioma-infiltrating T cells. Via MiXCR, TCRdb re-called the multiplex PCR reads, giving one row per CDR3 protein. This table holds a few hundred thousand distinct CDR3 sequences, about 40% found once. The source material was glioma tissue, nonneoplastic brain tissue, or PBMCs (not recorded which). These receptors all stem from a human donor with low-grade glioma or glioblastoma, undergoing nonglioma brain surgery, or in good health (not recorded which). CDR3s include the opening cysteine and the closing phenylalanine or tryptophan. Each record gives: V gene, clone size, D gene, J gene, CDR3 protein, CDR3 DNA. The D gene is left open where the match is weak. Clone size is shown for a subset of rows, as once, few, many or a class of expanded clone.

>TRBV10-3|few|.|TRBJ1-1
CAIRQSLNTEAFF
TGTGCCATCAGACAGAGTCTGAACACTGAAGCTTTCTTT
>TRBV27|.|TRBD1|TRBJ1-1
CASTPLQGATSTMSTEAFF
TGTGCCAGCACGCCGTTACAGGGGGCAACGAGCACGATGAGCACTGAAGCTTTCTTT
>TRBV4-3|many|.|TRBJ1-5
CASSQDTRGRPQHF
TGCGCCAGCAGCCAGGACACTCGGGGGCGGCCCCAGCATTTT
>TRBV12-3/TRBV12-4|.|TRBD1|TRBJ1-1
CASNKGQALGTEAFF
TGTGCCAGCAACAAGGGACAGGCCTTGGGCACTGAAGCTTTCTTT
>TRBV27|many|.|TRBJ2-7
CASSYRESYEQYF
TGTGCCAGCAGTTACAGGGAGTCCTACGAGCAGTACTTC
>TRBV15|many|TRBD1|TRBJ1-2
CATSGTGFLYGYTF
TGTGCCACCAGCGGGACAGGTTTTCTCTATGGCTACACCTTC
>TRBV20-1|many|.|TRBJ2-1
CSARDLGTSYNEQFF
TGCAGTGCTAGAGATTTGGGGACAAGCTACAATGAGCAGTTCTTC
>TRBV6-2/TRBV6-3|.|.|TRBJ2-2
CASISRRAGELFF
TGTGCCAGCATCTCCCGGCGGGCCGGGGAGCTGTTTTTT
>TRBV15|many|.|TRBJ2-3
CATSREPGRTQYF
TGTGCCACCAGCAGAGAGCCAGGGAGGACGCAGTATTTT
>TRBV12-3/TRBV12-4|.|.|TRBJ1-5
CASSLIECQPQHF
TGTGCCAGCAGTTTAATCGAATGTCAGCCCCAGCATTTT
>TRBV4-1|.|TRBD1|TRBJ2-1
CASSQVRDRGPNEQFF
TGCGCCAGCAGCCAAGTCCGGGACAGGGGTCCAAATGAGCAGTTCTTC